This paragraph covers one T cell receptor beta chain sequence. Its antigen is not identified. The trim removed 2 bases at V and 1 base at J, leaving 4 bases unmatched. This CDR3 comprises 15 residues. CDR1 and CDR2 (germline): MGHRA, YSYEKL. This sample was included in a study of blood T cells in healthy people across ages. Combining a sample-barcoded 5' primer with a J-beta primer mix, a second PCR ran for roughly 7 to 12 cycles. TCRdb recomputed calls from the 5' RACE reads with MiXCR, one row per CDR3 protein. The repertoire holds about 1 million distinct CDR3 sequences, with around 45% as singletons. Notes on the study in general: Naive T cell percentage and TCR beta diversity correlated strongly. Bulk PBMC profiling left naive and antigen-experienced comparisons inconclusive.

This receptor was identified in a woman between 55 and 75 years old in good health. Material for sequencing was blood. The V gene is TRBV4-1, the J gene TRBJ1-2, with 7 bases identical to TRBD1. This chain's CDR3 is CASSQSAGGNYGYTF. DNA for the CDR3: TGCGCCAGCAGCCAATCGGCAGGGGGTAACTATGGCTACACCTTC.